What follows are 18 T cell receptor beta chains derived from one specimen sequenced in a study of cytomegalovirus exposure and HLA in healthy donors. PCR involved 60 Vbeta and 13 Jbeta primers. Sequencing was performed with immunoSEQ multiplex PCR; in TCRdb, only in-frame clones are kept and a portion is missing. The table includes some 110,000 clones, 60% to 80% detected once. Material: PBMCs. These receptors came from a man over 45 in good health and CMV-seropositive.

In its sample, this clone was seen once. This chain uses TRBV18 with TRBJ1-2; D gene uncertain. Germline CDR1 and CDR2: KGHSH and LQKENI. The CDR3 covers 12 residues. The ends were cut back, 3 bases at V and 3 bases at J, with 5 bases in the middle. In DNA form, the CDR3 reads TGTGCCAGCTCACCGGGAGACTATGGCTACACCTTC. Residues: CASSPGDYGYTF.

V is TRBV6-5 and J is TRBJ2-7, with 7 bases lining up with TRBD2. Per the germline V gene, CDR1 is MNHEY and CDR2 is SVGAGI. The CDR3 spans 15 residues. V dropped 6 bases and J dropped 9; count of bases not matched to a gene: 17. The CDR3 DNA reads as TGTGCCAGCAGCCCGGGCGCTAGCGGTCCGGGGTGGCAGTACTTC. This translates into CASSPGASGPGWQYF.

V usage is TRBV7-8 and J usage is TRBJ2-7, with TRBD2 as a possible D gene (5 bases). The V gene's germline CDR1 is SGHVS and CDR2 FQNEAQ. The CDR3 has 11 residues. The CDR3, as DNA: TGTCTCTACCGGGGTATCTACGAGCAGTACTTC. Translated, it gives CLYRGIYEQYF.

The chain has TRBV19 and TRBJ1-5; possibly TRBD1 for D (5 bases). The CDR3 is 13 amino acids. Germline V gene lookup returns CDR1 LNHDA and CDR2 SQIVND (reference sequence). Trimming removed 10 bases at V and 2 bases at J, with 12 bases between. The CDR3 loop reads CATRQGGNQPQHF. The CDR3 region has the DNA TGTGCCACTCGGCAGGGCGGCAATCAGCCCCAGCATTTT.

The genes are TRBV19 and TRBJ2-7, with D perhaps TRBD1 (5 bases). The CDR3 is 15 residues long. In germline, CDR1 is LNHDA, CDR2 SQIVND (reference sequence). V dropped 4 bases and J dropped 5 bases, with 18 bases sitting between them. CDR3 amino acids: CASSTWGSASNEQYF. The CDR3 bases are TGTGCCAGTAGTACCTGGGGCAGTGCGTCCAACGAGCAGTACTTC.

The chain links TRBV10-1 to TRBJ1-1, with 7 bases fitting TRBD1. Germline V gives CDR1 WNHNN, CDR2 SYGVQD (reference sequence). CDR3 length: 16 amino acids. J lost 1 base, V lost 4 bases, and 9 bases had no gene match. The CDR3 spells CASSALPGQSNTEAFF. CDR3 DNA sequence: TGCGCCAGCAGTGCCCTACCGGGACAGTCGAACACTGAAGCTTTCTTT.

CDR3 loop: CASSPGGQGAGELFF. In DNA, the CDR3 is TGTGCCAGCAGCCCCGGCGGACAGGGGGCCGGGGAGCTGTTTTTT. This rearrangement joins TRBV9 to TRBJ2-2; 10 bases map to TRBD1. CDR1 and CDR2 (germline): SGDLS, YYNGEE. The length of the CDR3 is 15 residues. Trimming at V came to 4 bases and at J to 6 bases, leaving 6 bases not matched to a gene.

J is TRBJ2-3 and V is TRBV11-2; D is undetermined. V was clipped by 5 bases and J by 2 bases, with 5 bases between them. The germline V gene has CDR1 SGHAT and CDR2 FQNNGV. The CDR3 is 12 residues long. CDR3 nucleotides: TGTGCCAGCAGCCCCTTCACAGATACGCAGTATTTT. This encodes CASSPFTDTQYF.

For the CDR3, the DNA is TGTGCCAGCAGCTTAGTAACTGGAAACACCATATATTTT. Protein sequence: CASSLVTGNTIYF. The V and J genes are TRBV7-8 and TRBJ1-3; D not certain. The germline V gene encodes CDR1 SGHVS and CDR2 FQNEAQ. V shed 1 base and J shed 2 bases, with 3 bases lying between them. This CDR3 spans 13 amino acids.

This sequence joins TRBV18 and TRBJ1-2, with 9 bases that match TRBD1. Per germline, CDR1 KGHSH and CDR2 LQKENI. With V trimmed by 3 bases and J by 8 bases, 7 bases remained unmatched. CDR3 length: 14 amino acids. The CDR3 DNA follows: TGTGCCAGCTCACCGACCTTGACAGGGGGAGGCTACACCTTC. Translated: CASSPTLTGGGYTF.

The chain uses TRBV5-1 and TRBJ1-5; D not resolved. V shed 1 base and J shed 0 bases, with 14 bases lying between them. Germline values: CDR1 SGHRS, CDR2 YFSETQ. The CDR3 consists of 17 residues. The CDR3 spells CASSLYGGIDSNQPQHF. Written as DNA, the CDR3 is TGCGCCAGCAGCTTGTATGGCGGAATCGATAGCAATCAGCCCCAGCATTTT.

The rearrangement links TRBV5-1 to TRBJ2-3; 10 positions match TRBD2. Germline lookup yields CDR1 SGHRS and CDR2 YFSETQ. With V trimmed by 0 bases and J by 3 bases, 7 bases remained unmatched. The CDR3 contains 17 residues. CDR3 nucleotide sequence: TGCGCCAGCAGCTTGGCGTCTAGCGGGAGTGGTACAGATACGCAGTATTTT. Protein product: CASSLASSGSGTDTQYF.

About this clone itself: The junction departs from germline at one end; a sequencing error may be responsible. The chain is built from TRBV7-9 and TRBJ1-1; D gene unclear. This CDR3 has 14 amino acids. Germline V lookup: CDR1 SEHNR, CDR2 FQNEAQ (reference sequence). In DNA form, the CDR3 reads TGTTCCAGCAGCTTATATACGGGGAACACTGAAGCTTTCTTT. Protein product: CSSSLYTGNTEAFF.

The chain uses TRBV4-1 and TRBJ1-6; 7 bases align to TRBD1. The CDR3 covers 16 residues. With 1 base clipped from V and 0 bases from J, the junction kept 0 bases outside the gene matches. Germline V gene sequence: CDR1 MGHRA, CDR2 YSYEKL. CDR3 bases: TGCGCCAGCAGCCAAGGGGACAGCTCCTATAATTCACCCCTCCACTTT. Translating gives CASSQGDSSYNSPLHF.

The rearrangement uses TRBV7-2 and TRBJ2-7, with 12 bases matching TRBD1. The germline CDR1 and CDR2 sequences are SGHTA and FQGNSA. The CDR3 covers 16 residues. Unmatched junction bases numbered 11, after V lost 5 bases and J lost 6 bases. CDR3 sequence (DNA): TGTGCCAGCAGCGCAGGTCGGGACAGGGGGCTCGGCGAGCAGTACTTC. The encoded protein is CASSAGRDRGLGEQYF.

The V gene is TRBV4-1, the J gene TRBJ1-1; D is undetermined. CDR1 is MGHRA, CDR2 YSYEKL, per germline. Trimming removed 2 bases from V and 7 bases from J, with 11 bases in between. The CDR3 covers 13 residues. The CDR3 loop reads CASSQFVLFEAFF. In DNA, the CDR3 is TGCGCCAGCAGCCAATTTGTCCTATTTGAAGCTTTCTTT.

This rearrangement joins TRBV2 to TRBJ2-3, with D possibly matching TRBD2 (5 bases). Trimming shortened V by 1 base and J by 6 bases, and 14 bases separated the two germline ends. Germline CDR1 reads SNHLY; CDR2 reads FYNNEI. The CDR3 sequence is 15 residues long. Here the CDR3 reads CASSEGGRWADTQYF. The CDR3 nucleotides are TGTGCCAGCAGTGAAGGAGGGCGGTGGGCGGATACGCAGTATTTT.

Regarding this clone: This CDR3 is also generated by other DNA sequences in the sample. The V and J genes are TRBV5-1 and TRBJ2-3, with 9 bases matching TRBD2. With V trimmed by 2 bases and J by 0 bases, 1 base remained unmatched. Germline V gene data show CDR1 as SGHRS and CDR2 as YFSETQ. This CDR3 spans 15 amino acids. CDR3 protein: CASSLAGGSTDTQYF. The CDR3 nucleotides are TGCGCCAGCAGCTTAGCGGGGGGAAGCACAGATACGCAGTATTTT.